This TCR beta chain was identified in a study of identical twins. V was pared by 5 bases and J by 6 bases, with 9 bases of the junction left unmatched. The CDR3 sequence is 15 residues long. Germline-derived CDR1 and CDR2 are MNHNS and SASEGT. As for this clonotype: No antigen is known for it.

Template switching supplied a universal primer site; unique molecular identifiers were carried on the cDNA. TCRdb redid the calling of the 5' RACE reads with MiXCR, one entry per CDR3 protein. The table lists approximately 530,000 distinct CDR3 sequences, 20% to 25% of them singletons. Regarding the study as a whole: The study found excess low generation probability among twin-shared out-of-frame alpha sequences. The presence of invariant MAIT and iNKT cells could partly confound analyses of zero-insertion sequences. Recombination models fit unrelated individuals' TCR alpha sharing but underestimated twins'.

The sample was also reused in another study, on yellow fever vaccine responses in identical twins.

Sequences were obtained from CD4+ T cells sorted from blood. This TCR derives from a woman under 30 in good health. V gene TRBV6-1 combines with J gene TRBJ2-2; 7 bases map to TRBD1. The CDR3 is CASSQTTTGSGELFF. Written as DNA, the CDR3 is TGTGCCAGCAGTCAGACTACGACAGGGTCCGGGGAGCTGTTTTTT.